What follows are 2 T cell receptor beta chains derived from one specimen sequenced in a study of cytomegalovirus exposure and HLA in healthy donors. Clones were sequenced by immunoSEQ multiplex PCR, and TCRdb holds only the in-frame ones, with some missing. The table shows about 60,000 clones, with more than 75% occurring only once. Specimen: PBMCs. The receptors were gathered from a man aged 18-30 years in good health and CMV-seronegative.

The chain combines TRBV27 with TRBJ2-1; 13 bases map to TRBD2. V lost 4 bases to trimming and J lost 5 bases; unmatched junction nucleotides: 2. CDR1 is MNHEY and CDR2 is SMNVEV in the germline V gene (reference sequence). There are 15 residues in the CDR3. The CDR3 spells CASSSGLAGDNEQFF. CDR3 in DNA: TGTGCCAGCAGTTCTGGACTAGCGGGAGACAATGAGCAGTTCTTC.

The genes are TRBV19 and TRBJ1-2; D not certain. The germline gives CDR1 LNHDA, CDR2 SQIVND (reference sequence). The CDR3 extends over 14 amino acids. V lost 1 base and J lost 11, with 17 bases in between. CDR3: CASSIANQGSGYTF. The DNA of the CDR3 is TGTGCCAGTAGTATAGCTAATCAAGGCTCGGGGTACACCTTC.